This entry concerns a single T cell receptor beta chain. Its antigen remains unknown. The entry originates in a study of blood T cells in healthy people across ages. Study findings and constraints: The authors considered diversity estimates from one million T cells to be underestimates. It was the long-lived donors that had more naive CD4+ cells and higher diversity than aged donors.

The germline gives CDR1 LGHNA, CDR2 YNFKEQ. The CDR3 is 19 residues long. V was shortened by 0 bases and J by 2 bases, with 22 bases between the two germline ends. The use of a sample-barcoded 5' primer and a J-beta primer mix characterized a second PCR of about 6 to 12 cycles. Individual samples furnished no less than 2.5 million CDR3-containing paired-end reads apiece. TCRdb fed the 5' RACE reads into MiXCR, producing one record per CDR3 protein. Of 1.5 million to 2 million distinct CDR3 sequences listed, just under 50% were seen once; the top ten hold 2.1%. The sequencing sample was made of blood. This receptor was identified in a woman aged 40-49 years in good health. J is TRBJ2-5 and V is TRBV4-2; TRBD2 is a possible D gene (7 bases). The CDR3 reads CASSQDNGGGFGLQETQYF. The DNA for the CDR3 is TGTGCCAGCAGCCAAGATAATGGCGGGGGCTTCGGACTGCAAGAGACCCAGTACTTC.